This T cell receptor (beta chain) was captured in a study of beta chain features in type 1 diabetes. Notes on the study in general: The similarity of naive, central memory and Treg TCRB repertoires appeared greater among patients than among healthy donors. Type 1 diabetes patients showed fewer insertions and more deletions at VDJ junctions. A moderate, significant TCRB CDR3 shortening appeared in type 1 diabetes across four CD4+ subsets. There was no resolution here of whether HLA type influences TCRB rearrangement. Highly expressing activated T cells could be over-counted with a cDNA template.

As every portion of the isolated RNA was reverse transcribed, the sequencing read expressed TCRB transcripts. Profiling relied on immunoSEQ multiplex PCR, and the TCRdb table lists in-frame clones only, not all of them. The sample holds 600,000 or so clones; more than 13% are singletons and the top ten take 0.035% to 0.04%. Trimming removed 3 bases at V and 0 bases at J, with 5 bases between. Germline V gene sequence: CDR1 GTSNPN, CDR2 SVGIG (reference sequence). The CDR3 extends over 13 amino acids. Note on this clone: Its cognate antigen is unknown.

Material for sequencing was naive CD4+ T cells from blood. This sequence was found in a man younger than 30 with type 1 diabetes. The V gene is TRBV30, the J gene TRBJ2-2, with unresolved D. The CDR3 DNA follows: TGTGCCTGGAGCCTAACGAACACCGGGGAGCTGTTTTTT. Residues: CAWSLTNTGELFF. The variable domain in full, completed from reference TRBV30 and TRBJ2-2, reads SQTIHQWPATLVQPVGSPLSLECTVEGTSNPNLYWYRQAAGRGLQLLFYSVGIGQISSEVPQNLSASRPQDRQFILSSKKLLLSDSGFYLCAWSLTNTGELFFGEGSRLTVL.